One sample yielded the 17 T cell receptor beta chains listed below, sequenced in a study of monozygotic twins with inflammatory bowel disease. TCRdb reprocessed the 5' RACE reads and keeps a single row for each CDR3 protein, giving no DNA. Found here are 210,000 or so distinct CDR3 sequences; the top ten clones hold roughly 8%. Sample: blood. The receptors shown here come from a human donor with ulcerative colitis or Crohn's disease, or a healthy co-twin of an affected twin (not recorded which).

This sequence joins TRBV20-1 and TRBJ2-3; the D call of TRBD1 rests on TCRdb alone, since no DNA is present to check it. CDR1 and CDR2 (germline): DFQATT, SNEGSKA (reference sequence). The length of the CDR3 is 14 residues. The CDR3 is CSAPGTDSTDTQYF.

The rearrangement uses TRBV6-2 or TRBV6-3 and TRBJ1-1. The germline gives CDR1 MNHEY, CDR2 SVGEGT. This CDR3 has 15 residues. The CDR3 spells CASSRSSESNTEAFF.

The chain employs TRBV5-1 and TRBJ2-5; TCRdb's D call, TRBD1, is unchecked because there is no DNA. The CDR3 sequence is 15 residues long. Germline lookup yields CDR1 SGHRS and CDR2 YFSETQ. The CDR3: CASSLVATGKETQYF.

This CDR3 is CAIPGGSLNTGELFF. V usage is TRBV10-3 and J usage is TRBJ2-2; TCRdb calls TRBD2, which cannot be checked without DNA. CDR3 length equals 15 residues. Germline V gene sequence: CDR1 ENHRY, CDR2 SYGVKD.

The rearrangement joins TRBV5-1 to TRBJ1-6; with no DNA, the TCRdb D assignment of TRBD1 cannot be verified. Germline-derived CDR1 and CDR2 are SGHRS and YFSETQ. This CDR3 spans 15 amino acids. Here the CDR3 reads CASSLSTAENSPLHF. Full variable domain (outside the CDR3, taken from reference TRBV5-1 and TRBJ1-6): KAGVTQTPRYLIKTRGQQVTLSCSPISGHRSVSWYQQTPGQGLQFLFEYFSETQRNKGNFPGRFSGRQFSNSRSEMNVSTLELGDSALYLCASSLSTAENSPLHFGNGTRLTVT.

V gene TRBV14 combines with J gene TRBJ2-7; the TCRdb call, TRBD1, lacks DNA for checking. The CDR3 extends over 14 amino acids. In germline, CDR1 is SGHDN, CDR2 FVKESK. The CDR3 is CASSQVTASYEQYF. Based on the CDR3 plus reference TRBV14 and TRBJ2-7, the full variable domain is EAGVTQFPSHSVIEKGQTVTLRCDPISGHDNLYWYRRVMGKEIKFLLHFVKESKQDESGMPNNRFLAERTGGTYSTLKVQPAELEDSGVYFCASSQVTASYEQYFGPGTRLTVT.

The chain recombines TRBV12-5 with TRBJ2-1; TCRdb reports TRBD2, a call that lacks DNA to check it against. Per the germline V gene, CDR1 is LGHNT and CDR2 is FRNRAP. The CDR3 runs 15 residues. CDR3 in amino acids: CASGFRLAKANEQFF.

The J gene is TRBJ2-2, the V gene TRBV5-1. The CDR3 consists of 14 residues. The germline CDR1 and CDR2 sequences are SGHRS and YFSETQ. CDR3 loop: CASSLVANTGELFF. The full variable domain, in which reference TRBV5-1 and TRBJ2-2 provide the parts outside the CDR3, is KAGVTQTPRYLIKTRGQQVTLSCSPISGHRSVSWYQQTPGQGLQFLFEYFSETQRNKGNFPGRFSGRQFSNSRSEMNVSTLELGDSALYLCASSLVANTGELFFGEGSRLTVL.

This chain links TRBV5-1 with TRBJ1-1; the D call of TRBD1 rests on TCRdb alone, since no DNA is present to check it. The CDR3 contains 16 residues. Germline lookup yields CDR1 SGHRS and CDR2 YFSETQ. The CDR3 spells CASSLARDSHTDEAFF.

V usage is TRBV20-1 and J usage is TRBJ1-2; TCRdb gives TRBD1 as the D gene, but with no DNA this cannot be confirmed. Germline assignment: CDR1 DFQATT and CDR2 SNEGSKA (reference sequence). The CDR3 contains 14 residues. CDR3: CSAIRPGQSYGYTF.

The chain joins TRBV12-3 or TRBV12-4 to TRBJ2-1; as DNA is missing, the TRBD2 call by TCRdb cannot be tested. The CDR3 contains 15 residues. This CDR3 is CASSYSSGRGNEQFF.

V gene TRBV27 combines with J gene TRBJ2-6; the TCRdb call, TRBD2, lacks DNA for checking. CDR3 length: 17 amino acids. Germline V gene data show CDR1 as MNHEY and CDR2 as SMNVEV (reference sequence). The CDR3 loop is CASTIGGAQGGANVLTF.

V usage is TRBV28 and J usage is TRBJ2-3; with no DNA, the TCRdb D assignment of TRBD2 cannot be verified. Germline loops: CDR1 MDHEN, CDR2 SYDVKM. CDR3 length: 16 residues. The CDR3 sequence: CASSTPLESGTDTQYF.

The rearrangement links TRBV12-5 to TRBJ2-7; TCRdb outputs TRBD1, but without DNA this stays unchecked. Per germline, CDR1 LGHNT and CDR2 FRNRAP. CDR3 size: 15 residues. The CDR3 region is CASGDRGLESYEQYF.

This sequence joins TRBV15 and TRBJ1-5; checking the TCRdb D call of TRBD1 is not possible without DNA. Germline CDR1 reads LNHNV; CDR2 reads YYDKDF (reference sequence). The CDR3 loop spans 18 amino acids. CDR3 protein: CATSREIGQGFSNQPQHF.

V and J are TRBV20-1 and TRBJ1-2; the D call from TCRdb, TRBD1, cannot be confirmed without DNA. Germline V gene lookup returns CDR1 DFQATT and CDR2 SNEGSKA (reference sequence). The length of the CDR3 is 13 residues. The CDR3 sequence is CSAKRGAGYGYTF.

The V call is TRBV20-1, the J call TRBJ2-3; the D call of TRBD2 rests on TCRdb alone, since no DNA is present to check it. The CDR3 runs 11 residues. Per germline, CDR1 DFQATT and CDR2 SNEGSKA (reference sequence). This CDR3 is CSATRTAGEYF.